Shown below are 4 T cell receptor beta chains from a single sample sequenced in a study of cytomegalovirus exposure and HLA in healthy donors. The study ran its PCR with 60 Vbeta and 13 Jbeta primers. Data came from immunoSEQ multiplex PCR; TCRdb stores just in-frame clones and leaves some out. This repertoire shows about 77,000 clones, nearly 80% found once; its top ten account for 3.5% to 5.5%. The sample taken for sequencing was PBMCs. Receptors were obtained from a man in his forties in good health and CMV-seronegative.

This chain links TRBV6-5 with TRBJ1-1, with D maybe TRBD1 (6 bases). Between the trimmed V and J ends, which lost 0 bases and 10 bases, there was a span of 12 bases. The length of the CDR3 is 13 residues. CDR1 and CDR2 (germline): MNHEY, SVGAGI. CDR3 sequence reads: CASSYSRGNRAFF. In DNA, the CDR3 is TGTGCCAGCAGTTACTCGAGGGGGAATCGAGCTTTCTTT.

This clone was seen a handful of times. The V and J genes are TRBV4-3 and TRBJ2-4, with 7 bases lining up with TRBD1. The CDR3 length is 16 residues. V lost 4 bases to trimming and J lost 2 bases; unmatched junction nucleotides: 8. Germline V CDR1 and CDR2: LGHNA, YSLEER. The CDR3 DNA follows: TGCGCCAGCAGCCTCGGGACAGTTCTTCCCAAAAACATTCAGTACTTC. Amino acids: CASSLGTVLPKNIQYF.

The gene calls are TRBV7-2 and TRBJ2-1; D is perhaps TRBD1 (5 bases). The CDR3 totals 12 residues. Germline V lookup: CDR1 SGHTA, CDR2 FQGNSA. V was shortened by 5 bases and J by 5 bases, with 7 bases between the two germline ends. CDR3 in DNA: TGTGCCAGCAGCGACAGAAACAATGAGCAGTTCTTC. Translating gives CASSDRNNEQFF.

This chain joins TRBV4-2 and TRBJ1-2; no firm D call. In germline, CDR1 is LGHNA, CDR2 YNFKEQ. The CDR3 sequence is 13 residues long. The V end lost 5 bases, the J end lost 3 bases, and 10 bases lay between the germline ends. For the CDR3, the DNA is TGTGCCAGCAGCTCAGTGCGGGACTATGGCTACACCTTC. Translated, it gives CASSSVRDYGYTF.